The entry below describes one T cell receptor beta chain. Its target is not known. These data are taken from a study of identifying expanded T cells in peripheral blood. General observations from the study: Technical replicates showed around 1.3 changed clones; two weeks about 16; four weeks 19.

Sequencing was performed with immunoSEQ multiplex PCR; in TCRdb, only in-frame clones are kept and a portion is missing. This repertoire shows tens of thousands of clones, roughly 86% found once; its top ten account for approximately 5.2%. The CDR3 runs to 15 residues. Trimming removed 8 bases from V and 0 bases from J, with 16 bases in between. Germline CDR1 and CDR2: MNHNS and SASEGT. The clonotype comes from a person aged 18 to 70 in good health. V usage is TRBV6-1 and J usage is TRBJ1-2, with unresolved D. The sequenced sample was blood. The CDR3 loop reads CASFRSVKTNYGYTF. CDR3 coding DNA: TGTGCCAGCTTCCGTTCCGTGAAAACTAACTATGGCTACACCTTC.